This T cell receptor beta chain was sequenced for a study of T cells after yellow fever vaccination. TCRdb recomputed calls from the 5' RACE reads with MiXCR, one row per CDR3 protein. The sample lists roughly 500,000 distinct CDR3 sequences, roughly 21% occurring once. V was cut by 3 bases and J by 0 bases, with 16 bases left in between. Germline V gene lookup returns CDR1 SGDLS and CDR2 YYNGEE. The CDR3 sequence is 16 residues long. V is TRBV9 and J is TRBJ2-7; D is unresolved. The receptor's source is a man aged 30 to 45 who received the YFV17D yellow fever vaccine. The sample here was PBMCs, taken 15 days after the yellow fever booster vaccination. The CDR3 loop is CASSADPLQSSYEQYF. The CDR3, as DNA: TGTGCCAGCAGCGCCGACCCCCTGCAATCCTCCTACGAGCAGTACTTC.